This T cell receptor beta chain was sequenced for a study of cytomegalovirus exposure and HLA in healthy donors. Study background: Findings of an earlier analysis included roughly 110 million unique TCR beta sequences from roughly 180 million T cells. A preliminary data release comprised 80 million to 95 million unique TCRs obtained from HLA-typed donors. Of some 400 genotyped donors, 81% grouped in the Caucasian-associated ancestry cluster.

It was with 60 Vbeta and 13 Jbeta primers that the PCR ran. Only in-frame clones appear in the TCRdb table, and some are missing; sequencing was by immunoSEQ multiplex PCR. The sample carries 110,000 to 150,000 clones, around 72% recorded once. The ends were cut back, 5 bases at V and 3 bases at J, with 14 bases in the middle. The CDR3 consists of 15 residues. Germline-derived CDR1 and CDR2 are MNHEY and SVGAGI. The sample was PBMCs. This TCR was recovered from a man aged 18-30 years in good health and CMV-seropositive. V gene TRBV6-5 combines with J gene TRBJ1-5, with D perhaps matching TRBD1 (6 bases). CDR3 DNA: TGTGCCAGCAGTCCGGGGGGCAGGGTCAATCAGCCCCAGCATTTT. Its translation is CASSPGGRVNQPQHF.